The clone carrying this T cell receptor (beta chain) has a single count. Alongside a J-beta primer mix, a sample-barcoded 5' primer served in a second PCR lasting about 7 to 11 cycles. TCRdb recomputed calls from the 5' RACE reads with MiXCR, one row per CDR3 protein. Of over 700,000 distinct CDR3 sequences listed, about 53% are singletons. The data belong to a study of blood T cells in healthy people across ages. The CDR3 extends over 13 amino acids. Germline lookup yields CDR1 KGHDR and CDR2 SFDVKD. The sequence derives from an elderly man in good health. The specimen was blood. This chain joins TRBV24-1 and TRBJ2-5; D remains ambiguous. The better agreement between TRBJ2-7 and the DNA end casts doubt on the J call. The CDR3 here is CATSDFVGHEQYF. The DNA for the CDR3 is TGTGCCACCAGTGATTTTGTAGGCCACGAGCAGTACTTC.